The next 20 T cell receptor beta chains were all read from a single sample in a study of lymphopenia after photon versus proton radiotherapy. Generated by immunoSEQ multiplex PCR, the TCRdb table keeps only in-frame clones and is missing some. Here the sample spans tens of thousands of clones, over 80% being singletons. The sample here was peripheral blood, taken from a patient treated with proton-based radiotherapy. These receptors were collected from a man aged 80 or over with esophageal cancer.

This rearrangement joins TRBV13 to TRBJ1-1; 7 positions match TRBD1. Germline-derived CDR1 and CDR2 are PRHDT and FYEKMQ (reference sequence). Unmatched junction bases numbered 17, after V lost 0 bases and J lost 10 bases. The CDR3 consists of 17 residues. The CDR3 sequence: CASSLGILGGFAGGAFF. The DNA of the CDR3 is TGTGCCAGCAGCTTAGGGATTTTGGGAGGGTTTGCAGGGGGAGCTTTCTTT.

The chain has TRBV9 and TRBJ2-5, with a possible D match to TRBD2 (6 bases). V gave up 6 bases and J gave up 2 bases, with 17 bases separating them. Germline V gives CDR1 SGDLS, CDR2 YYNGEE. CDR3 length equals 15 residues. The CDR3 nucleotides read TGTGCCAGCACCGTGGGCGGGACGCGTCAAGAGACCCAGTACTTC. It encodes CASTVGGTRQETQYF.

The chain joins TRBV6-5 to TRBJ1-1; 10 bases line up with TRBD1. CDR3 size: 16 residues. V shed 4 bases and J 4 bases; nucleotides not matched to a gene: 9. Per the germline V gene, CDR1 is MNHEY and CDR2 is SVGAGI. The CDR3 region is CASSSFRGTGVTEAFF. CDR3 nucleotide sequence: TGTGCCAGCAGTTCCTTCCGCGGGACAGGGGTCACTGAAGCTTTCTTT.

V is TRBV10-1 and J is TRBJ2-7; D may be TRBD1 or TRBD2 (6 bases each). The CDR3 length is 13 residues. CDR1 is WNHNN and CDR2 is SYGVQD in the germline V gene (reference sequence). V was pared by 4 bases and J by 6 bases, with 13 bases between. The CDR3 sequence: CASSVLGGREQYF. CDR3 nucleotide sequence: TGCGCCAGCAGTGTGTTGGGGGGCCGCGAGCAGTACTTC.

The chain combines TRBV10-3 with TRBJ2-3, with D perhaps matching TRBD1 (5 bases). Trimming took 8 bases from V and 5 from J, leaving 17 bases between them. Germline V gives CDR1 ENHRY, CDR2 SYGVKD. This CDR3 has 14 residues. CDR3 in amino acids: CAISARVWGDTQYF. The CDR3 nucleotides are TGTGCCATCTCCGCCAGGGTGTGGGGAGATACGCAGTATTTT.

In nucleotides, the CDR3 is TGTGCCAGCTCACCGGGACTAGAAGCGACAGATACGCAGTATTTT. The encoded protein is CASSPGLEATDTQYF. The chain uses TRBV18 and TRBJ2-3, with 8 bases lining up with TRBD2. The V and J ends lost 3 bases and 3 bases, in that order; junction bases with no gene match: 5. Per the germline V gene, CDR1 is KGHSH and CDR2 is LQKENI. This CDR3 region has 15 residues.

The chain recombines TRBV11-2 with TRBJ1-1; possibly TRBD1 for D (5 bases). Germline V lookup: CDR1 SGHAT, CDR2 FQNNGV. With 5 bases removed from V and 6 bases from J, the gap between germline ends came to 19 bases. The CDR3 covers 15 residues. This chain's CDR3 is CASSPLPWGRPEAFF. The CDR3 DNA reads TGTGCCAGCAGCCCTCTCCCATGGGGACGGCCTGAAGCTTTCTTT.

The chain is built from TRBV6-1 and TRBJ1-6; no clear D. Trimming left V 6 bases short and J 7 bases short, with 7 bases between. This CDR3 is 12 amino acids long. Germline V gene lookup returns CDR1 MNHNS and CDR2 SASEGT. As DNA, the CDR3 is TGTGCCAGCAGACCATTCAATTCACCCCTCCACTTT. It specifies CASRPFNSPLHF.

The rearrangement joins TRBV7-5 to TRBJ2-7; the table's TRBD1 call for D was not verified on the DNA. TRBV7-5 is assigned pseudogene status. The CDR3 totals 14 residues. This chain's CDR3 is CASSIGTGFNEQYF. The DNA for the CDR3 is TGTGCCAGCAGCATCGGGACAGGGTTCAACGAGCAGTACTTC.

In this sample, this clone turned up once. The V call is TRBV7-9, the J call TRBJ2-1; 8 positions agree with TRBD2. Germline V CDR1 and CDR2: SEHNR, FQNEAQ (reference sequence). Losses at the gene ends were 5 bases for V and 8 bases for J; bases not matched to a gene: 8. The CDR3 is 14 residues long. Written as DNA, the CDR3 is TGTGCCAGCAGCCTCCCCGGGAGGGTCCATGAGCAGTTCTTC. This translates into CASSLPGRVHEQFF.

CDR3 DNA: TGTGCCAGCAGTTTAACGGGTTCCGAGACCCAGTACTTC. The encoded protein is CASSLTGSETQYF. The chain links TRBV27 to TRBJ2-5; D remains ambiguous. Trimming shortened V by 2 bases and J by 5 bases, and 9 bases separated the two germline ends. The CDR3 loop spans 13 amino acids. CDR1 and CDR2 from the germline V gene are MNHEY and SMNVEV (reference sequence).

CDR3 DNA sequence: TGTGCCAGCAGGGCGGGACAGGTCGAAACTGAAGCTTTCTTT. Translating it yields CASRAGQVETEAFF. The chain employs TRBV5-4 and TRBJ1-1, with TRBD1 matching over 8 bases. V shed 5 bases, J shed 5 bases, and the junction held 8 bases outside the gene matches. Germline V lookup: CDR1 SGHNT, CDR2 YYREEE (reference sequence). The CDR3 totals 14 residues.

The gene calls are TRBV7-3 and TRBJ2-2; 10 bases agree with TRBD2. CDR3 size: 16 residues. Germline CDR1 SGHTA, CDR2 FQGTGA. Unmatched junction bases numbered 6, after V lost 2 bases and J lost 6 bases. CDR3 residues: CASSLSSGGVAGELFF. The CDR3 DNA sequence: TGTGCCAGCAGCTTATCTAGCGGGGGTGTCGCCGGGGAGCTGTTTTTT.

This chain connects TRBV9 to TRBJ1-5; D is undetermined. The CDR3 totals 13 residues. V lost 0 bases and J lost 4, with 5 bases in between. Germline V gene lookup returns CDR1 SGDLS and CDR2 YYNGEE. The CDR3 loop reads CASSVVPNQPQHF. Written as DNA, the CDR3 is TGTGCCAGCAGCGTAGTACCAAATCAGCCCCAGCATTTT. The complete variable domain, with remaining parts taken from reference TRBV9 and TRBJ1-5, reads DSGVTQTPKHLITATGQRVTLRCSPRSGDLSVYWYQQSLDQGLQFLIQYYNGEERAKGNILERFSAQQFPDLHSELNLSSLELGDSALYFCASSVVPNQPQHFGDGTRLSIL.

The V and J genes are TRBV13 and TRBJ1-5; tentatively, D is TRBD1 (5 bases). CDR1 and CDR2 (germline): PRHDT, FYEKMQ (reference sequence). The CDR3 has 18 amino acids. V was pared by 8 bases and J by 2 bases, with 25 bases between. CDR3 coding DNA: TGTGCCAGCGGAAACTTCGATAGACAGTTCGATTGCAATCAGCCCCAGCATTTT. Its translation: CASGNFDRQFDCNQPQHF.

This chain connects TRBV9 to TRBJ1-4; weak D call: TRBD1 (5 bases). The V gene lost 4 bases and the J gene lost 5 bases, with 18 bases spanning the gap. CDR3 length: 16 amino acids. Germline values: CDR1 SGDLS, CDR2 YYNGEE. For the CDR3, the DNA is TGTGCCAGCAGCAGAGGACCGGGGCAGGAAAATGAAAAACTGTTTTTT. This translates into CASSRGPGQENEKLFF.

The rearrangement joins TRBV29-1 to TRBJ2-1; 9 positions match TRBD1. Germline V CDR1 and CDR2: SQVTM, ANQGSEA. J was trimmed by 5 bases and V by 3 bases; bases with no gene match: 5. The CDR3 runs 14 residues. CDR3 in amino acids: CSVESGQGNNEQFF. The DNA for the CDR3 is TGCAGCGTTGAGTCGGGACAGGGTAACAATGAGCAGTTCTTC.

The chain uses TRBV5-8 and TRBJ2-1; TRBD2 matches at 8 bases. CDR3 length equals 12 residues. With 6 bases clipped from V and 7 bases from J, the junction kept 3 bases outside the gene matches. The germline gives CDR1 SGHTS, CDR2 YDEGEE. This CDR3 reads CASTGGLNEQFF. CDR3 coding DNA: TGTGCCAGCACGGGGGGGCTTAATGAGCAGTTCTTC.

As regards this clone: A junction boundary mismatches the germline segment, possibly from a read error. The CDR3, as DNA: TGTGTCATCAGTGCCTCGACAGGGGATAACTATGGCTACACCTTC. Translating it yields CVISASTGDNYGYTF. The chain combines TRBV10-3 with TRBJ1-2, with TRBD1 matching over 8 bases. This CDR3 is 15 amino acids long. CDR1 is ENHRY and CDR2 is SYGVKD in the germline V gene.

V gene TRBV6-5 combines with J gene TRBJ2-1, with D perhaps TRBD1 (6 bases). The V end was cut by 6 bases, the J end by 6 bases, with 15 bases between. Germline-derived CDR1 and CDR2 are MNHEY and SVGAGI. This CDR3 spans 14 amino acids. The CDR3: CASRGASRPNEQFF. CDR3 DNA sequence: TGTGCCAGCAGGGGGGCCTCCCGACCCAATGAGCAGTTCTTC.